This T cell receptor (beta chain) was sequenced for a study of shared clonotypes between healthy human individuals. Clones were read by immunoSEQ multiplex PCR, and TCRdb kept only the in-frame ones, dropping some. The sample records 95,000 to 120,000 clones, around two thirds being singletons. Trimming took 4 bases from V and 7 from J, leaving 5 bases between them. This CDR3 has 11 amino acids. Looked up from germline, CDR1 is ENHRY and CDR2 is SYGVKD. The chain uses TRBV10-3 and TRBJ2-1; unclear D gene. The clonotype was recovered from a woman in her 30s in good health. The sequenced material came from memory CD8+ T cells sorted from blood. As for subset: CD45RO+ cells pooled with CCR7-negative TemRA cells. CDR3 in amino acids: CAISVGNEQFF. The CDR3 DNA is TGTGCCATCAGTGTCGGGAATGAGCAGTTCTTC.